Listed below are T cell receptor beta chains from one sample, sequenced in a study of T-cell reconstitution after alpha-beta-depleted transplantation in children. TCRdb re-called the PCR reads through MiXCR, storing one row per CDR3 protein. This table holds roughly 180,000 distinct CDR3 sequences, 14% to 15% found once. Sample: PBMCs from the stem cell graft donor, taken from the stem cell graft. These receptors all come from a human donor who donated a stem cell graft to a child with acute lymphoblastic leukemia. Both conserved end residues are part of each CDR3. Each record gives: D gene, V gene, clone size, J gene, CDR3 DNA, CDR3 protein. A D gene is named only where the DNA matches it firmly. Size is omitted from some rows. Given values are once, few, many or a class for expanded clones.

d_gene: NA; v_gene: TRBV12-3/TRBV12-4; abundance: many; j_gene: TRBJ2-1; CDR3nt: TGTGCCAGCAGTTTAGGGGGGGCTTGGAATGAGCAGTTCTTC; CDR3aa: CASSLGGAWNEQFF
d_gene: NA; v_gene: TRBV12-3/TRBV12-4; abundance: many; j_gene: TRBJ1-1; CDR3nt: TGTGCCAGCATCCCGGACAGAGCGAACACTGAAGCTTTCTTT; CDR3aa: CASIPDRANTEAFF
d_gene: NA; v_gene: TRBV6-5; abundance: NA; j_gene: TRBJ2-7; CDR3nt: TGTGCCAGCAGTTACCTTCCGGGAGACTACGAGCAGTACTTC; CDR3aa: CASSYLPGDYEQYF
d_gene: NA; v_gene: TRBV10-3; abundance: many; j_gene: TRBJ2-3; CDR3nt: TGTGCCATCAGTGCCCCAGGGTCGGCGACAGATACGCAGTATTTT; CDR3aa: CAISAPGSATDTQYF
d_gene: NA; v_gene: TRBV5-4; abundance: NA; j_gene: TRBJ2-3; CDR3nt: TGTGCCAGCAGCTTGGATAGGCCAGATACGCAGTATTTT; CDR3aa: CASSLDRPDTQYF
d_gene: TRBD2; v_gene: TRBV12-3/TRBV12-4; abundance: many; j_gene: TRBJ2-3; CDR3nt: TGTGCCAGCAGTGCCGGGACTAGCGTCGACACAGATACGCAGTATTTT; CDR3aa: CASSAGTSVDTDTQYF
d_gene: TRBD1; v_gene: TRBV10-3; abundance: many; j_gene: TRBJ1-5; CDR3nt: TGTGCCATCAGTGACCAGGGACAGGGAAGGCCCCAGCATTTT; CDR3aa: CAISDQGQGRPQHF
d_gene: TRBD2; v_gene: TRBV5-1; abundance: few; j_gene: TRBJ2-2; CDR3nt: TGCGCCAGCAGCTTCCGGCTAGCGGGCCTCTCGAACACCGGGGAGCTGTTTTTT; CDR3aa: CASSFRLAGLSNTGELFF
d_gene: TRBD2; v_gene: TRBV20-1; abundance: many; j_gene: TRBJ2-3; CDR3nt: TGCAGTGCTAGAGAGGAAGCGGGAGTCGCAGATACGCAGTATTTT; CDR3aa: CSAREEAGVADTQYF
d_gene: NA; v_gene: TRBV13; abundance: NA; j_gene: TRBJ1-1; CDR3nt: TGTGCCAGCAGCGGAGGTAGGGACACTGAAGCTCTCTTT; CDR3aa: CASSGGRDTEALF
d_gene: TRBD1; v_gene: TRBV25-1; abundance: many; j_gene: TRBJ1-2; CDR3nt: TGTGCCAGCAGTGCACAGGGGGCGGGTGGCTACACCTTC; CDR3aa: CASSAQGAGGYTF
d_gene: NA; v_gene: TRBV9; abundance: many; j_gene: TRBJ2-5; CDR3nt: TGTGCCAGCAGCGTAGATAGCGCTGGAGAGACCCAGTACTTC; CDR3aa: CASSVDSAGETQYF
d_gene: NA; v_gene: TRBV5-1; abundance: many; j_gene: TRBJ2-1; CDR3nt: TGCGCCAGCAGCTATGGAGCGGAGCGCGAGCAGTTCTTC; CDR3aa: CASSYGAEREQFF
d_gene: TRBD1; v_gene: TRBV20-1; abundance: many; j_gene: TRBJ2-1; CDR3nt: TGCAGTGCTAGAGATCGACAGGGGGGCTTGGATGAGCAGTTCTTC; CDR3aa: CSARDRQGGLDEQFF
d_gene: TRBD2; v_gene: TRBV20-1; abundance: many; j_gene: TRBJ2-7; CDR3nt: TGCAGCGCAGGCGGGACTACCTACGAGCAGTACTTC; CDR3aa: CSAGGTTYEQYF
d_gene: NA; v_gene: TRBV29-1; abundance: many; j_gene: TRBJ1-5; CDR3nt: TGCAGCGCTCTAGAAAGGAATCAGCCCCAGCATTTT; CDR3aa: CSALERNQPQHF
d_gene: TRBD1; v_gene: TRBV7-2; abundance: many; j_gene: TRBJ2-1; CDR3nt: TGTGCCAGCAGCTCGGGACAGGGGTTCAATGAGCAGTTCTTC; CDR3aa: CASSSGQGFNEQFF
d_gene: TRBD1; v_gene: TRBV27; abundance: few; j_gene: TRBJ1-6; CDR3nt: TGTGCCAGCAAGGAAAACAGGGGAAATTCACCCCTCCACTTT; CDR3aa: CASKENRGNSPLHF
d_gene: TRBD2; v_gene: TRBV29-1; abundance: many; j_gene: TRBJ2-7; CDR3nt: TGCAGCGCTACTAGCGGCTACGAGCAGTACTTC; CDR3aa: CSATSGYEQYF
d_gene: NA; v_gene: TRBV28; abundance: many; j_gene: TRBJ2-7; CDR3nt: TGTGCCAGCAGCGTCGAAGGCCTTGACGAGCAGTACTTC; CDR3aa: CASSVEGLDEQYF
d_gene: TRBD2; v_gene: TRBV29-1; abundance: many; j_gene: TRBJ2-2; CDR3nt: TGCAGCGTTGAAAAGCGGGAGGGCCGGGGAACCGGGGAGCTGTTTTTT; CDR3aa: CSVEKREGRGTGELFF
d_gene: NA; v_gene: TRBV5-5; abundance: few; j_gene: TRBJ1-5; CDR3nt: TGTGCCAGCAGCTTGGTCCAGGAGGGGCAGCCCCAGCATTTT; CDR3aa: CASSLVQEGQPQHF
d_gene: NA; v_gene: TRBV9; abundance: NA; j_gene: TRBJ1-1; CDR3nt: TGTGCCAGCAGCGTAGGACTATCCGGGCAGGAAGCTTTATTT; CDR3aa: CASSVGLSGQEALF
d_gene: NA; v_gene: TRBV6-5; abundance: few; j_gene: TRBJ2-5; CDR3nt: TGTGCCAGCAGTTACGGGAGCACGGGGCACCAAGAGACCCAGTACTTC; CDR3aa: CASSYGSTGHQETQYF
d_gene: NA; v_gene: TRBV5-1; abundance: many; j_gene: TRBJ2-7; CDR3nt: TGCGCCAGCAGCTTGGAGGCCGCAACTTCCTACGAGCAGTACTTC; CDR3aa: CASSLEAATSYEQYF
d_gene: TRBD2; v_gene: TRBV20-1; abundance: NA; j_gene: TRBJ2-1; CDR3nt: TGCAGTGCTACTGACCACTGGACTAGCGGGAGAGGTTCTACTAATGAGCAGTTCTTC; CDR3aa: CSATDHWTSGRGSTNEQFF
d_gene: NA; v_gene: TRBV20-1; abundance: many; j_gene: TRBJ2-1; CDR3nt: TGCAGTGCTAGTCCTAGGGGGAGGGCCTACAATGAGCAGTTCTTC; CDR3aa: CSASPRGRAYNEQFF
d_gene: NA; v_gene: TRBV20-1; abundance: NA; j_gene: TRBJ2-7; CDR3nt: TGCAGTGCTAGAGATATCAGAGTTCTCTACGAGCAGTACTTC; CDR3aa: CSARDIRVLYEQYF
d_gene: TRBD1; v_gene: TRBV3-1; abundance: NA; j_gene: TRBJ2-1; CDR3nt: TGTGCCAGCAGCCGCGGGATGGACAGGGGCCCCTACAATGAGCAGTTCTTC; CDR3aa: CASSRGMDRGPYNEQFF
d_gene: NA; v_gene: TRBV5-5; abundance: NA; j_gene: TRBJ1-1; CDR3nt: TGTGCCAGCAGCCTACTTACAGGGAACCCTGAAGCTTTCTTT; CDR3aa: CASSLLTGNPEAFF
d_gene: TRBD1; v_gene: TRBV6-2/TRBV6-3; abundance: many; j_gene: TRBJ1-5; CDR3nt: TGTGCCAGCAATCCGGGACAGGGAAATTATCAGCCCCAGCATTTT; CDR3aa: CASNPGQGNYQPQHF
d_gene: NA; v_gene: TRBV27; abundance: many; j_gene: TRBJ1-5; CDR3nt: TGTGCCAGCAGTGAAACAGGGCAAGTTCAGCCCCAGCATTTT; CDR3aa: CASSETGQVQPQHF
d_gene: NA; v_gene: TRBV5-5; abundance: few; j_gene: TRBJ2-1; CDR3nt: TGTGCCAGCAGCCCCCCGCTCCGGGCCGATGAGCAGTTCTTC; CDR3aa: CASSPPLRADEQFF
d_gene: NA; v_gene: TRBV27; abundance: many; j_gene: TRBJ1-1; CDR3nt: TGTGCCAGCAGGCCCCAGAATTTTGGTGAAGCTTTCTTT; CDR3aa: CASRPQNFGEAFF
d_gene: NA; v_gene: TRBV14; abundance: many; j_gene: TRBJ1-2; CDR3nt: TGTGCCAGCAGCCAAGATCTGGGCGGCTACACCTTC; CDR3aa: CASSQDLGGYTF
d_gene: NA; v_gene: TRBV5-5; abundance: many; j_gene: TRBJ2-1; CDR3nt: TGTGCCAGCAGCTCTTCAGAGTATGGGATGAATGAGCAGTTCTTC; CDR3aa: CASSSSEYGMNEQFF
d_gene: NA; v_gene: TRBV7-2; abundance: many; j_gene: TRBJ2-5; CDR3nt: TGTGCCAGCAGCTTAAGCAGAGAAGAGACCCAGTACTTC; CDR3aa: CASSLSREETQYF
d_gene: NA; v_gene: TRBV12-3/TRBV12-4; abundance: many; j_gene: TRBJ1-4; CDR3nt: TGTGCCAGCAGTTTCCGATCGGGGGGTGAAAAACTGTTTTTT; CDR3aa: CASSFRSGGEKLFF
d_gene: NA; v_gene: TRBV7-8; abundance: NA; j_gene: TRBJ2-2; CDR3nt: TGTGCCAGCAGCTTATTACTCGGGGCGAACACCGGGGAGCTGTTTTTT; CDR3aa: CASSLLLGANTGELFF
d_gene: NA; v_gene: TRBV20-1; abundance: many; j_gene: TRBJ2-1; CDR3nt: TGCAGTGCTAGAGCTCCAGGGTTCGAAGGGTACAATGAGCAGTTCTTC; CDR3aa: CSARAPGFEGYNEQFF
d_gene: TRBD1; v_gene: TRBV5-1; abundance: many; j_gene: TRBJ1-1; CDR3nt: TGCGCCAGCAGCCCCAGCTTCGGACAGGGACAAGCTTTCTTT; CDR3aa: CASSPSFGQGQAFF
d_gene: NA; v_gene: TRBV5-4; abundance: NA; j_gene: TRBJ2-1; CDR3nt: TGTGCCAGCAGCCCCGGCGGGGTGAGGGAGCAGTTCTTC; CDR3aa: CASSPGGVREQFF
d_gene: TRBD1; v_gene: TRBV29-1; abundance: many; j_gene: TRBJ1-2; CDR3nt: TGCAGCGTGGGCCCGGGACAGGGTACCTATGGCTACACCTTC; CDR3aa: CSVGPGQGTYGYTF
d_gene: TRBD2; v_gene: TRBV20-1; abundance: many; j_gene: TRBJ2-2; CDR3nt: TGCAGTGCTAGACCGGGACTAGCGGGCACCGGGGAGCTGTTTTTT; CDR3aa: CSARPGLAGTGELFF
d_gene: TRBD1; v_gene: TRBV18; abundance: NA; j_gene: TRBJ2-5; CDR3nt: TGTGCCAGCTCACCGGGACAGGGTGAGACCCAGTACTTC; CDR3aa: CASSPGQGETQYF
d_gene: TRBD1; v_gene: TRBV7-8; abundance: many; j_gene: TRBJ1-5; CDR3nt: TGTGCCAGCAGCTTAGCTTCCGGGACAGGGGGTCAGCCCCAGCATTTT; CDR3aa: CASSLASGTGGQPQHF